A selection of T cell receptor beta chains follows, all from one sample in a study of regulatory T cells in long-lasting Graves disease. A single record per CDR3 protein comes from TCRdb applying MiXCR to the multiplex PCR reads. The profile shows some 450,000 distinct CDR3 sequences, about a sixth of them singletons. These data were also reused for a study on T cells in Graves' hyperthyroidism and ophthalmopathy.

This specimen was peripheral blood mononuclear cells (PBMCs), taken at new diagnosis, from a patient treated with antithyroid drugs. The receptors were sampled from a woman in her 30s with Graves disease. CDR3s include the opening cysteine and the closing phenylalanine or tryptophan. The D gene is left open where the match is weak. Rows give clone size only sometimes, using once, few, many, or a class for an expanded clone.

abundance	d_gene	v_gene	j_gene	CDR3aa	CDR3nt
many	NA	TRBV28	TRBJ2-7	CASSLQGFEDYPAVEQYF	TGTGCCAGCAGTTTACAAGGGTTCGAGGACTACCCGGCGGTCGAGCAGTACTTC
once	NA	TRBV4-1	TRBJ1-1	CASSQGVAGSEAFF	TGCGCCAGCAGCCAAGGGGTGGCAGGGAGTGAAGCTTTCTTT
NA	NA	TRBV20-1	TRBJ1-3	CSASPGQTSGNTIYF	TGCAGTGCTAGTCCCGGACAGACCTCTGGAAACACCATATATTTT
many	TRBD1	TRBV5-6	TRBJ2-7	CASSLYGTEAAYEQYF	TGTGCCAGCAGCTTGTATGGGACAGAAGCAGCCTACGAGCAGTACTTC
many	NA	TRBV2	TRBJ2-7	CASSQPRNSYEQYF	TGTGCCAGCAGCCAACCCAGGAACTCCTACGAGCAGTACTTC
few	NA	TRBV11-2	TRBJ2-7	CASSQRGEGMDEQYF	TGCGCCAGCAGCCAAAGGGGGGAGGGGATGGACGAGCAGTACTTC
few	NA	TRBV18	TRBJ2-4	CASSPRGKEDLAKNIQYF	TGTGCCAGCTCACCACGGGGGAAAGAAGATCTAGCCAAAAACATTCAGTACTTC
NA	NA	TRBV19	TRBJ2-2	CASSIGPFSGANTGELFF	TGTGCCAGTAGTATAGGACCTTTTTCGGGGGCTAACACCGGGGAGCTGTTTTTT
few	NA	TRBV19	TRBJ1-2	CASGLTGLDGYTF	TGTGCCAGTGGACTCACAGGGTTAGATGGCTACACCTTC
many	NA	TRBV20-1	TRBJ1-1	CSASYEGRATEAFF	TGCAGTGCTAGCTATGAGGGAAGGGCCACTGAAGCTTTCTTT
many	NA	TRBV2	TRBJ1-5	CASSEFLRKMSNQPQHF	TGTGCCAGCAGTGAATTTTTGAGGAAGATGAGCAATCAGCCCCAGCATTTT
many	TRBD2	TRBV20-1	TRBJ2-7	CSAWTSGDYEQYF	TGCAGTGCTTGGACTAGCGGGGACTACGAGCAGTACTTC
many	NA	TRBV3-1	TRBJ1-5	CASSQAREQPQHF	TGTGCCAGCAGCCAAGCTAGGGAACAGCCCCAGCATTTT
NA	TRBD2	TRBV12-3/TRBV12-4	TRBJ2-7	CASSPVAGTYEQYF	TGTGCCAGCAGTCCCGTAGCGGGCACCTACGAGCAGTACTTC
many	NA	TRBV13	TRBJ2-1	CASSLGTFSYNEQFF	TGTGCCAGCAGCTTAGGGACTTTCTCCTACAATGAGCAGTTCTTC
many	TRBD2	TRBV3-1	TRBJ2-5	CASSQDKWRGGTQYF	TGTGCCAGCAGCCAAGATAAGTGGCGGGGGGGTACCCAGTACTTC
many	NA	TRBV7-9	TRBJ1-6	CASSLASRGSPLHF	TGTGCCAGCAGCTTAGCGAGCAGGGGCTCACCCCTCCACTTT
NA	NA	TRBV6-1	TRBJ1-6	CASGRSPLHF	TGTGCCAGCGGGAGGTCACCCCTCCACTTT
once	TRBD2	TRBV20-1	TRBJ2-1	CSARTGGGRNYNEQFF	TGCAGTGCTAGAACCGGGGGCGGGAGGAACTACAATGAGCAGTTCTTC
NA	NA	TRBV7-2	TRBJ1-1	CASRGRTEAFF	TGTGCCAGCAGGGGCAGGACTGAAGCTTTCTTT
few	TRBD2	TRBV25-1	TRBJ2-7	CASRPSGRNEQYF	TGTGCCAGCAGGCCTAGCGGGAGGAACGAGCAGTACTTC
few	NA	TRBV4-1	TRBJ1-5	CASRRDVKGYQPQHF	TGTGCCAGCAGACGGGACGTTAAGGGGTATCAGCCCCAGCATTTT
NA	NA	TRBV18	TRBJ2-5	CASSPGGRVRETQYF	TGTGCCAGCTCACCAGGAGGGAGAGTCCGAGAGACCCAGTACTTC
NA	NA	TRBV29-1	TRBJ2-7	CSVGGLRRAYEQYF	TGCAGCGTTGGGGGTCTCAGGAGGGCCTACGAGCAGTACTTC
few	NA	TRBV20-1	TRBJ2-5	CSVTKSGPQYF	TGCAGTGTCACTAAGAGCGGGCCCCAGTACTTC
many	NA	TRBV5-1	TRBJ2-1	CASSSGTPNEQFF	TGCGCCAGCAGTTCCGGGACGCCAAATGAGCAGTTCTTC
few	NA	TRBV9	TRBJ2-5	CASSQDGYQETQYF	TGTGCCAGCAGCCAGGACGGGTACCAAGAGACCCAGTACTTC
many	TRBD2	TRBV12-3/TRBV12-4	TRBJ2-3	CASRGLAVSTSTDTQYF	TGTGCCAGCAGGGGACTAGCGGTATCCACTAGCACAGATACGCAGTATTTT
many	NA	TRBV11-2	TRBJ2-7	CASSPYTGPAYEQYF	TGTGCCAGCAGCCCATATACGGGACCGGCCTACGAGCAGTACTTC
many	NA	TRBV5-1	TRBJ1-1	CASRKNRVDTEAFF	TGCGCCAGCAGGAAAAACAGGGTGGACACTGAAGCTTTCTTT
NA	NA	TRBV10-3	TRBJ2-3	CAISDRAEPTDTQYF	TGTGCCATCAGTGATAGAGCGGAGCCCACAGATACGCAGTATTTT
many	NA	TRBV6-1	TRBJ2-1	CASSERVGTVSNEQFF	TGTGCCAGCAGTGAAAGGGTTGGGACCGTTAGCAATGAGCAGTTCTTC
few	TRBD1	TRBV28	TRBJ2-5	CASSPGGTSLETQYF	TGTGCCAGCAGTCCAGGGGGCACCTCACTGGAGACCCAGTACTTC
many	NA	TRBV20-1	TRBJ2-1	CSARPLNNEQFF	TGCAGTGCTAGGCCCCTCAACAATGAGCAGTTCTTC
many	NA	TRBV20-1	TRBJ2-2	CSALEASANTGELFF	TGCAGTGCTCTAGAGGCTAGCGCGAACACCGGGGAGCTGTTTTTT
NA	TRBD1	TRBV6-1	TRBJ2-3	CASSPQGKSTDTQYF	TGTGCCAGCAGCCCACAGGGGAAGAGCACAGATACGCAGTATTTT
few	NA	TRBV5-6	TRBJ2-3	CASSRQRSISTDTQYF	TGTGCCAGCAGCAGACAGAGATCTATCAGCACAGATACGCAGTATTTT
many	NA	TRBV6-5	TRBJ2-5	CASSYVSGKTQYF	TGTGCCAGCAGTTACGTGTCAGGGAAGACCCAGTACTTC
few	NA	TRBV19	TRBJ1-1	CASSPPAKGRPVDTEAFF	TGTGCCAGTAGTCCGCCGGCCAAAGGACGACCGGTAGACACTGAAGCTTTCTTT
NA	NA	TRBV12-3/TRBV12-4	TRBJ2-2	CASSFLGGELFF	TGTGCCAGCAGTTTTCTGGGCGGGGAGCTGTTTTTT
many	TRBD1	TRBV6-5	TRBJ2-1	CASSYWDRGPGNEQFF	TGTGCCAGCAGTTATTGGGACAGGGGGCCGGGGAATGAGCAGTTCTTC
once	TRBD2	TRBV27	TRBJ2-3	CASVATSGTSTDTQYF	TGTGCCAGCGTCGCGACTAGCGGGACTAGCACAGATACGCAGTATTTT
many	NA	TRBV20-1	TRBJ2-7	CSALTGVGSYEQYF	TGCAGTGCCCTAACGGGAGTTGGCTCCTACGAGCAGTACTTC
few	TRBD2	TRBV3-1	TRBJ2-1	CASSRPSGILYNEQFF	TGTGCCAGCAGCCGACCTAGCGGGATACTGTACAATGAGCAGTTCTTC
many	NA	TRBV10-3	TRBJ2-1	CATQAYNEQFF	TGTGCCACACAGGCGTACAATGAGCAGTTCTTC
many	TRBD2	TRBV7-6	TRBJ2-1	CASSGGGLASNEQFF	TGTGCCAGCAGCGGTGGGGGACTAGCTAGTAATGAGCAGTTCTTC